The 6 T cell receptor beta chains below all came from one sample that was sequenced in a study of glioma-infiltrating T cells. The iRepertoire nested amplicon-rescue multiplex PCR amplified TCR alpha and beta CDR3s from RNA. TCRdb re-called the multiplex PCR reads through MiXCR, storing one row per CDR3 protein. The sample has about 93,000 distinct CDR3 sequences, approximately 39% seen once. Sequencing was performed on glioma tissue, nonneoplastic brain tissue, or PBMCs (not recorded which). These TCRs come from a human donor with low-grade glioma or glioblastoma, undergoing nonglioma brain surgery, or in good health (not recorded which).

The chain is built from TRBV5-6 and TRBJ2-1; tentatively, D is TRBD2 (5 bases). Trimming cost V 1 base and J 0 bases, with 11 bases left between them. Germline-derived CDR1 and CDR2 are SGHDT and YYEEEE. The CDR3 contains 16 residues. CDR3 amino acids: CASSLFLGSSYNEQFF. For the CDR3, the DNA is TGTGCCAGCAGCTTGTTCCTGGGGAGCTCCTACAATGAGCAGTTCTTC.

In DNA, the CDR3 is TGTGCCAGTAGTATCAAAAGTGGGCTCACAATCTGGGGCTACACCTTC. Its protein is CASSIKSGLTIWGYTF. J is TRBJ1-2 and V is TRBV19; D is undetermined. V gave up 3 bases and J gave up 8 bases, with 22 bases separating them. Germline-derived CDR1 and CDR2 are LNHDA and SQIVND (reference sequence). The CDR3 is 16 amino acids.

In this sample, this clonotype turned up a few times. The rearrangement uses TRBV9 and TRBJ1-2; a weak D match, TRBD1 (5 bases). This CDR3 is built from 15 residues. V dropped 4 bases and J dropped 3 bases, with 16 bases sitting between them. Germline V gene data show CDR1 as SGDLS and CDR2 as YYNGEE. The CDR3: CASSSNLRTHYGYTF. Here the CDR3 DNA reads TGTGCCAGCAGCAGTAACCTTAGGACACACTATGGCTACACCTTC. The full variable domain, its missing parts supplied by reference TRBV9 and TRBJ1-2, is DSGVTQTPKHLITATGQRVTLRCSPRSGDLSVYWYQQSLDQGLQFLIQYYNGEERAKGNILERFSAQQFPDLHSELNLSSLELGDSALYFCASSSNLRTHYGYTFGSGTRLTVV.

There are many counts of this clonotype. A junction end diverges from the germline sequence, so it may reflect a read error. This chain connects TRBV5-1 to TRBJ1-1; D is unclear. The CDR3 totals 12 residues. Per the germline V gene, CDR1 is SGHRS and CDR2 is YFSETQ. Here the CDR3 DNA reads TGCGCCAGCAGCGGGCAGACCCTCCGGTGGCTCTTT. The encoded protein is CASSGQTLRWLF. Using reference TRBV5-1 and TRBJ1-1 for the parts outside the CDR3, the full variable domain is KAGVTQTPRYLIKTRGQQVTLSCSPISGHRSVSWYQQTPGQGLQFLFEYFSETQRNKGNFPGRFSGRQFSNSRSEMNVSTLELGDSALYLCASSGQTLRWLFGQGTRLTVV.

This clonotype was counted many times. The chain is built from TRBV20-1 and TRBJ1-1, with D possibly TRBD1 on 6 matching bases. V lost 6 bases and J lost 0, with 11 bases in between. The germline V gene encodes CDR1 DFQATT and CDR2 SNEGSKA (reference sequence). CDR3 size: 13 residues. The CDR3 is CSAPGDMNTEAFF. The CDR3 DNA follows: TGCAGTGCCCCGGGGGACATGAACACTGAAGCTTTCTTT.

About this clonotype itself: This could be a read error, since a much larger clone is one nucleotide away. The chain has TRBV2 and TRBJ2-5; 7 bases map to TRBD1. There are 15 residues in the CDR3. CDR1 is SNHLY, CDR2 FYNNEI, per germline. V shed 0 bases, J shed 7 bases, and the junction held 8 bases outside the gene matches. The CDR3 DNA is TGTGCCAGCAGTGAAGCGCGCGAGTCAGGGGGGACCCAGTACTTC. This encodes CASSEARESGGTQYF.